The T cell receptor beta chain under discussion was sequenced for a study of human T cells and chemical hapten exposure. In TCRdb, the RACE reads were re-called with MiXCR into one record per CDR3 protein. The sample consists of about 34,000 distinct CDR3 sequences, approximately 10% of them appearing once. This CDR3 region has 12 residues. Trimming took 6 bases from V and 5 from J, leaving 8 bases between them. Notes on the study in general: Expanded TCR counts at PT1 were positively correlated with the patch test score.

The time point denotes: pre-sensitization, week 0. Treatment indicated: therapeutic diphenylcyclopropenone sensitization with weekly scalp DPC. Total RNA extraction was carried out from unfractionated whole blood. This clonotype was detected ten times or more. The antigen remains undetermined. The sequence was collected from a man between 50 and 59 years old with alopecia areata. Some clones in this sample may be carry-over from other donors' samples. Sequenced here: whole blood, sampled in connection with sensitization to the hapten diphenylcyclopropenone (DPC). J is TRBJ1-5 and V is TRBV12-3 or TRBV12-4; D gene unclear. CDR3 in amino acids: CASRPPDQPQHF. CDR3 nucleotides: TGTGCCAGCAGGCCCCCCGATCAGCCCCAGCATTTT.